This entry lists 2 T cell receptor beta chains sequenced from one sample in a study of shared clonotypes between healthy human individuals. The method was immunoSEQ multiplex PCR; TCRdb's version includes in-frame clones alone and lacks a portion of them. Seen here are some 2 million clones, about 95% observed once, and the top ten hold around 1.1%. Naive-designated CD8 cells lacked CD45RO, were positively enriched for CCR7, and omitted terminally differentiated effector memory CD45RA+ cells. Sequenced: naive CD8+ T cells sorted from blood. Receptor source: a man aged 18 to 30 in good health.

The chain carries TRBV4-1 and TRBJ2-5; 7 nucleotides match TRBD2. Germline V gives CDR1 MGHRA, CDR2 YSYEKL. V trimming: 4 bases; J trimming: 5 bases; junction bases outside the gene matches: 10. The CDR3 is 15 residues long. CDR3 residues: CASSLMTSFRETQYF. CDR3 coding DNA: TGCGCCAGCAGCCTCATGACTAGCTTTCGGGAGACCCAGTACTTC.

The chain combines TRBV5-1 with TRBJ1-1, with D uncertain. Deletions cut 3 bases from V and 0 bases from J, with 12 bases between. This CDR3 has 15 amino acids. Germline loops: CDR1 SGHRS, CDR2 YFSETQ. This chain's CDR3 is CASSSRQPMNTEAFF. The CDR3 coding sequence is TGCGCCAGCAGCTCAAGACAACCGATGAACACTGAAGCTTTCTTT.